The 2 T cell receptor beta chains listed next were all sequenced from one sample in a study of T cell repertoires in cytomegalovirus infection (dated by TCRdb to the late 2010s). This sample was sequenced with an Illumina HiSeq 1500. The public reads were reanalyzed by TCRdb: fastp trimming at Q25, MiXCR alignment, in-frame beta chains only. Rows with one shared CDR3 protein collapse into an entry with the most common genes and DNA. Present in this sample are about 600,000 distinct CDR3 sequences, less than 25% of which were seen just once. The ten largest clones represent less than 9.5% of the sample. Material for sequencing was CD8+ T cells from PBMCs. These TCRs come from a human donor in good health (CMV status not recorded). Some clones in this sample may be carry-over from other donors' samples.

V usage is TRBV7-9 and J usage is TRBJ1-1, with D unresolved. CDR1 SEHNR and CDR2 FQNEAQ come from the germline V gene (reference sequence). Trimming left V 5 bases short and J 5 bases short, with 9 bases between. The CDR3 is 12 amino acids. The CDR3 DNA reads TGTGCCAGCAGCCCGAGTATTACTGAAGCTTTCTTT. The encoded protein is CASSPSITEAFF. The variable domain in full, completed from reference TRBV7-9 and TRBJ1-1, reads DTGVSQNPRHKITKRGQNVTFRCDPISEHNRLYWYRQTLGQGPEFLTYFQNEAQLEKSRLLSDRFSAERPKGSFSTLEIQRTEQGDSAMYLCASSPSITEAFFGQGTRLTVV.

The table lists this clonotype with many counts. The chain has TRBV12-3 or TRBV12-4 and TRBJ2-2, with 9 bases identical to TRBD2. This CDR3 is built from 16 residues. V shed 5 bases, J shed 8 bases, and the junction held 12 bases outside the gene matches. The CDR3 DNA sequence: TGTGCCAGCAGTCCCAGTAGCGGGGGCTCCTCTGGGGAGCTGTTTTTT. Protein sequence: CASSPSSGGSSGELFF.